The T cell receptor (beta chain) described here comes from a study of blood T cell repertoires in COVID-19. Germline V gene lookup returns CDR1 PRHDT and CDR2 FYEKMQ (reference sequence). The CDR3 runs to 15 residues. V shed 5 bases and J shed 2 bases, with 14 bases lying between them. In the study's own analysis: Amplification from reference gene primers served as the basis for estimated nucleated cell counts. Sequencing used immunoSEQ multiplex PCR; TCRdb keeps in-frame clones, though not all of them. The DNA was the basis for D and trimming; V, J and clone size are from that table. The sample records about 120,000 clones, approximately 87% being singletons.

The sample was peripheral blood. The receptor was isolated from a woman aged 45-65 years with acute or convalescent COVID-19. The genes are TRBV13 and TRBJ2-3; a weak D match, TRBD1 (6 bases). This CDR3 is CASSPRDKYTDTQYF. CDR3 in DNA: TGTGCCAGCAGCCCACGGGACAAGTACACAGATACGCAGTATTTT.